The clone carrying this TCR beta chain has just one count. cDNA reverse transcribed from extracted RNA served as the sequencing template. The repertoire was sequenced with immunoSEQ multiplex PCR; TCRdb's copy has only in-frame clones and lacks some. The data contain about 110,000 clones, approximately 60% of them singletons. This specimen belongs to a study of CD8+ T cells in alopecia areata. V lost 4 bases and J lost 6, with 9 bases in between. The CDR3 runs to 12 residues. The germline V gene has CDR1 SGHNT and CDR2 YYREEE (reference sequence). From PBMCs, CD4+ and CD8+ T cells were sorted. The chain links TRBV5-4 to TRBJ2-3; D ambiguous. This TCR was recovered from a human donor in good health. The sample was CD8+ T cells sorted from blood. The CDR3: CASSRTHDTQYF. For the CDR3, the DNA is TGTGCCAGCAGCCGAACGCACGATACGCAGTATTTT.